This TCR beta chain was obtained from a study of T cells in Graves' hyperthyroidism and ophthalmopathy. Notes on the study in general: Blood also showed most of the thyroid clonotypes that were expanded above 0.001.

This clonotype turned up a few times. What it recognizes is unknown. Exclusions: uncontrolled infection, other autoimmune disease, pregnancy, lactation. Fresh peripheral blood, 10 ml, yielded the PBMCs. The germline gives CDR1 SGHKS, CDR2 YYEKEE (reference sequence). The CDR3 is made up of 15 amino acids. Trimming took 4 bases from V and 0 from J, leaving 11 bases between them. Template material for amplifying TCR beta CDR3 regions consisted of RNA transcripts. The HTBI primer set was used in a first-round RT-PCR of the TCR CDR3. TCRdb independently ran MiXCR on the multiplex PCR reads; one entry per CDR3 protein. The table lists hundreds of thousands of distinct CDR3 sequences, 35% of them singletons, with less than 35% in the top ten.

This receptor was taken from a woman aged 40 to 50 with Graves' hyperthyroidism. The sequenced sample was blood. V and J are TRBV5-5 and TRBJ1-5; the D is unclear. CDR3 loop: CASSPEPYSNQPQHF. The CDR3, as DNA: TGTGCCAGCAGCCCGGAACCATATAGCAATCAGCCCCAGCATTTT.